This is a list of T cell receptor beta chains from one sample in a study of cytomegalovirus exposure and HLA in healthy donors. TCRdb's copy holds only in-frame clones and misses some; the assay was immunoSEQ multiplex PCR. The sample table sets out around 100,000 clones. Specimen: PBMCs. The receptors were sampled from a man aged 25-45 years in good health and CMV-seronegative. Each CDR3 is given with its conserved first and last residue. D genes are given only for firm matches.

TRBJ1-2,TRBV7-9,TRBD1,CASSARTGEGGYTF,TGTGCCAGCAGCGCTAGGACAGGGGAAGGCGGCTACACCTTC
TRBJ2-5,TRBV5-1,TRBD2,CASSYGLAGPSETQYF,TGCGCCAGCAGCTATGGACTAGCGGGGCCGTCGGAGACCCAGTACTTC
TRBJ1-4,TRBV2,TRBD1,CASRWDRAGEKLFF,TGTGCCAGCAGGTGGGACAGGGCGGGAGAAAAACTGTTTTTT
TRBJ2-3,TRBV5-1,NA,CASSLGQGNTDTQYF,TGCGCCAGCAGCTTGGGGCAGGGTAACACAGATACGCAGTATTTT
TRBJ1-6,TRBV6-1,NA,CASSERRDYNSPLHF,TGTGCCAGCAGTGAAAGACGGGACTATAATTCACCCCTCCACTTT
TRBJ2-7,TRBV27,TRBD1,CASSLKDRGYEQYF,TGTGCCAGCAGTTTAAAGGACAGGGGGTACGAGCAGTACTTC
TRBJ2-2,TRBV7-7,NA,CASSLGSAGNTGELFF,TGTGCCAGCAGCTTAGGATCAGCGGGGAACACCGGGGAGCTGTTTTTT
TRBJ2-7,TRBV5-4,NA,CASQYSRGAYEQYF,TGTGCCAGCCAGTACTCCCGGGGTGCCTACGAGCAGTACTTC
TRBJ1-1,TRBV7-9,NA,CASSLQGVDTEAFF,TGTGCCAGCAGCTTACAGGGCGTTGACACTGAAGCTTTCTTT
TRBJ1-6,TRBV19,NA,CASSPQGIDSPLHF,TGTGCCAGTAGCCCACAGGGAATCGATTCACCCCTCCACTTT
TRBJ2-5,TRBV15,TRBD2,CATSREVGLAGGQTQYF,TGTGCCACCAGCAGAGAAGTGGGACTAGCGGGGGGACAGACCCAGTACTTC
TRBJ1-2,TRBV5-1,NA,CASSLVFVGRSAYGYTF,TGCGCCAGCAGCTTGGTATTTGTAGGGAGGTCCGCCTATGGCTACACCTTC
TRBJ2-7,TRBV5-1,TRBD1,CASSLVAGQGYEQYF,TGCGCCAGCAGCTTGGTGGCGGGACAGGGCTACGAGCAGTACTTC
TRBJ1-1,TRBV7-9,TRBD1,CASSSPKATGTEAFF,TGTGCCAGCAGCTCCCCAAAGGCGACAGGGACTGAAGCTTTCTTT
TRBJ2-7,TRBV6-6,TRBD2,CASSYSPSGAEYEQYF,TGTGCCAGCAGTTACTCACCTAGCGGGGCGGAATACGAGCAGTACTTC
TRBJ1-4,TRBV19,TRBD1,CASSRQGLKEKLFF,TGTGCCAGTAGTAGACAGGGGTTGAAAGAAAAACTGTTTTTT
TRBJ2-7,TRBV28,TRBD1,CASCRDSDYEQYF,TGTGCCAGCTGCAGGGACAGCGACTACGAGCAGTACTTC
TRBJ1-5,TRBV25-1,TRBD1,CASSPGTGLRSNQPQHF,TGTGCCAGCAGCCCCGGGACAGGGCTACGTAGCAATCAGCCCCAGCATTTT
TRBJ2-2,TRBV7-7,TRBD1,CASSSTTGSNTGELFF,TGTGCCAGCAGCTCCACGACAGGGTCTAACACCGGGGAGCTGTTTTTT
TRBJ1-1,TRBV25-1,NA,CASIQGNTEAFF,TGTGCCAGCATTCAGGGGAACACTGAAGCTTTCTTT
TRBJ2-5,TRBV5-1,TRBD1,CASSFGQAKETQYF,TGCGCCAGCAGCTTCGGACAGGCAAAAGAGACCCAGTACTTC
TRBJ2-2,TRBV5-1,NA,CASSLDRDAGELFF,TGCGCCAGCAGCTTGGACAGGGACGCCGGGGAGCTGTTTTTT
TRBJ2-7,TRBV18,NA,CASSAGYEQYF,TGTGCCAGCTCAGCGGGTTACGAGCAGTACTTC
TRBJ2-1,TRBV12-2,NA,CASRPGLLRYNEQFF,TGTGCAAGTCGCCCGGGACTCCTGAGGTACAATGAGCAGTTCTTC
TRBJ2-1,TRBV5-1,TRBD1,CASRTGGGNEQFF,TGCGCCAGCAGGACAGGGGGCGGGAATGAGCAGTTCTTC
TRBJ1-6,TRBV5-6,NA,CASSLYEPNSPLHF,TGTGCCAGCAGCTTGTACGAGCCTAATTCACCCCTCCACTTT
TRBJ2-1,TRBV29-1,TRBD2,CSVLPELAGAPNEQFF,TGCAGCGTCTTACCGGAACTAGCGGGGGCCCCCAATGAGCAGTTCTTC
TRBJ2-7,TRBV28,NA,CASSLYGGSYEQYF,TGTGCCAGCAGTTTATACGGGGGTTCCTACGAGCAGTACTTC